Detailed here is one TCR beta chain. Its antigen remains unidentified. This CDR3 comprises 15 residues. Trimming at V came to 4 bases and at J to 2 bases, leaving 5 bases not matched to a gene. From germline, CDR1 is MGHRA and CDR2 YSYEKL. Some clones are missing from TCRdb's copy, which holds only in-frame ones; the method was immunoSEQ multiplex PCR. The sample has some 160,000 clones; 85% to 90% are singletons. This sample stems from a study of cytomegalovirus exposure and HLA in healthy donors. Overall study results and limits: Most TCR sequences were rare, but some public TCRs occurred in many donors. Cytomegalovirus-associated status was assigned to some 160 TCR beta chains. Cytomegalovirus status was reportedly diagnosed by the classifier with high specificity and sensitivity. Under in vitro conditions, three CMV-associated chains were confirmed as specific for CMV antigens.

Sequenced sample: PBMCs. The receptor was isolated from a young man in good health and CMV-seronegative. This chain joins TRBV4-1 and TRBJ1-5, with 7 positions matching TRBD1. CDR3 sequence reads: CASSLWTGGNQPQHF. The CDR3 DNA reads TGCGCCAGCAGCCTCTGGACAGGAGGCAATCAGCCCCAGCATTTT.